This entry describes one TCR beta chain. Its target is not known. The sample comes from a study of CD8+ T cells in alopecia areata. Study overall: A regimen of oral tofacitinib, 5 to 10 mg twice daily, was given to treated patients. It was 6 to 18 months of tofacitinib, and then there were 6 months off drug. Whole-study findings and limits: Against the mouse data, patients shared TCRs less clearly, possibly for HLA reasons.

cDNA prepared by RNA extraction and subsequent reverse transcription served as the template for sequencing. The repertoire was sequenced with immunoSEQ multiplex PCR; TCRdb's copy has only in-frame clones and lacks some. The sample shows about 150,000 clones, over 80% of them seen only once. V was pared by 5 bases and J by 3 bases, with 7 bases of the junction left unmatched. The CDR3 extends over 16 amino acids. From germline, CDR1 is SGHVS and CDR2 FQNEAQ. This chain connects TRBV7-8 to TRBJ1-6; 7 bases line up with TRBD1. Sequences were derived from CD8+ T cells sorted from blood, sampled at week 0. The receptor's source is a human donor with alopecia areata. CDR3 bases: TGTGCCAGCAGCCCGACAGGGAATAACTATAATTCACCCCTCCACTTT. This encodes CASSPTGNNYNSPLHF.